The T cell receptor beta chain described here comes from a study of PD-1 blockade in mismatch repair-deficient tumors. Study-level background: Patients had over ten mismatch repair-deficient cancer types and were previously treated and progressing.

The sample holds one count of this clone. The antigen remains undetermined. Using immunoSEQ multiplex PCR, the repertoire was profiled, and TCRdb retains in-frame clones only, with some absent. The profile covers about 13,000 clones, with 84% appearing a single time and 20% to 25% taken by the ten largest. V gave up 0 bases and J gave up 6 bases, with 14 bases separating them. This CDR3 region has 15 residues. Germline CDR1 reads MNHEY; CDR2 reads SMNVEV (reference sequence). The time point here: approximately 10-day in vitro stimulation with candidate neoantigen peptide 4. About seven ELISpot-reactive neoantigen peptides each drove a 10-day in vitro stimulation.

The sequenced sample was cells cultured in vitro, obtained from a patient treated with pembrolizumab. This chain links TRBV27 with TRBJ1-1; D gene uncertain. This clonotype originated in an adult with mismatch repair-deficient cancer. The DNA for the CDR3 is TGTGCCAGCAGTTTATCTTGGGGAGGTCTAGCTGAAGCTTTCTTT. Its protein is CASSLSWGGLAEAFF.